The rows below give T cell receptor beta chains drawn from one sample of a study of blood T cell repertoires in COVID-19. Sequencing used immunoSEQ multiplex PCR; TCRdb keeps in-frame clones, though not all of them. The sample includes 5,500 to 7,500 clones, about 89% of them seen just once. Sequenced material: peripheral blood. Receptors originate from a human donor in a cohort sampled during active COVID-19. The donor label of this sample is uncertain. Both conserved end residues are part of each CDR3. A D gene is named only where the DNA matches it firmly. A row's size may be missing; if present it is once, few, many or a size class.

13,.,.,TRBV3-1/TRBV3-2,TRBJ1-6,TGTGCCAGCAGCCAACAATCTAATTCACCCCTCCACTTT,CASSQQSNSPLHF
14,TRBD2,once,TRBV7-6,TRBJ2-1,TGTGCCAGCAGCTTAGGGACTAGCAGCAATGAGCAGTTCTTC,CASSLGTSSNEQFF
12,.,.,TRBV3-1/TRBV3-2,TRBJ1-1,TGTGCCAGCAGCAAGGCGGGTATTGACGCTTTCTTT,CASSKAGIDAFF
15,.,.,TRBV3-1/TRBV3-2,TRBJ1-3,TGTGCCAGCAGCCAAGGGTCTAGTGGGGGAAACACCATATATTTT,CASSQGSSGGNTIYF
14,.,.,TRBV4-1,TRBJ2-7,TGCGCCAGCAGCCAAGAACGCGGGGTGTACGAGCAGTACTTC,CASSQERGVYEQYF
15,TRBD1,few,TRBV6-5,TRBJ1-6,TGTGCCAGCAGAACCGGGACAGTGGAGAGTTCACCCCTCCACTTT,CASRTGTVESSPLHF
16,.,once,TRBV6-5,TRBJ2-1,TGTGCCAGCAGTTTGAGAGCGGAGCGGGCCTACAATGAGCAGTTCTTC,CASSLRAERAYNEQFF
16,.,.,TRBV5-1,TRBJ2-1,TGCGCCAGCAGCTTGAGTTGGGAGGAGTATAACAATGAGCAGTTCTTC,CASSLSWEEYNNEQFF
15,.,.,TRBV7-3,TRBJ2-1,TGTGCCAGCAGCTTAATACAGGGAGGGTTGAATGAGCAGTTCTTC,CASSLIQGGLNEQFF
16,TRBD1,once,TRBV5-6,TRBJ2-3,TGTGCCAGCAGCTTGGCCTGGACAGGGGGCACGTATACGCAGTATTTT,CASSLAWTGGTYTQYF
15,.,.,TRBV21-1,TRBJ1-5,TGTGCCAGCAGCAAAGCGGGACAGCTCGGTCAGCCCCAGCATTTT,CASSKAGQLGQPQHF
15,TRBD1,once,TRBV5-1,TRBJ2-1,TGCGCCAGCAGCTCCGGGGGCGGACAGGGCCACGAGCAGTTCTTC,CASSSGGGQGHEQFF
16,.,.,TRBV19,TRBJ2-3,TGTGCCAGTAGTATTTCCGTAGCGGATTACACAGATACGCAGTATTTT,CASSISVADYTDTQYF
15,TRBD1,.,TRBV5-8,TRBJ2-3,TGTGCCAGCAGCTCGGGACAGGGGGCCACAGATACGCAGTATTTT,CASSSGQGATDTQYF
12,TRBD1,.,TRBV29-1,TRBJ1-2,TGCAGCGGACGACAGGGGGGCTATGGCTACACCTTC,CSGRQGGYGYTF
17,TRBD1,few,TRBV9,TRBJ1-2,TGTGCCAGCAGCGTAACCCACCCCCCGACAGGGGACTATGGCTACACCTTC,CASSVTHPPTGDYGYTF
14,TRBD1,few,TRBV9,TRBJ2-7,TGTGCCAGCAGCGCTCCGGACAGGGTTAACGAGCAGTACTTC,CASSAPDRVNEQYF
15,TRBD2,.,TRBV6-4,TRBJ2-1,TGTGCCAGCAGTGCGAAGCGGGGTACCTACAATGAGCAGTTCTTC,CASSAKRGTYNEQFF
15,TRBD1,once,TRBV6-5,TRBJ2-1,TGTGCCAGCAGGCTAGGGACAGGGCCTTACAATGAGCAGTTCTTC,CASRLGTGPYNEQFF
14,.,.,TRBV3-1/TRBV3-2,TRBJ2-5,TGTGCCAGCAGCCCCCGAGGCCAGTACGAGACCCAGTACTTC,CASSPRGQYETQYF
13,.,.,TRBV3-1/TRBV3-2,TRBJ2-1,TGTGCCAGCAGCCAAGATTTACTAGCACTTCAGTTCTTC,CASSQDLLALQFF
14,TRBD1,.,TRBV19,TRBJ2-7,TGTGCCAGTAGTACGACGGGGACAGCGGACGAGCAGTACTTC,CASSTTGTADEQYF
17,TRBD2,few,TRBV24-1,TRBJ2-7,TGTGCCACCGAGGGGACTAGCGGGAGTCGGGGCTCCTACGAGCAGTACTTC,CATEGTSGSRGSYEQYF
15,.,.,TRBV18,TRBJ1-1,TGTGCCAGCTCACCACCGGGACTAATGAACACTGAAGCTTTCTTT,CASSPPGLMNTEAFF
15,.,.,TRBV2,TRBJ2-6,TGTGCCAGCGGGGGGTGGGAGCCTGGGGCCAACGTCCTGACTTTC,CASGGWEPGANVLTF
18,TRBD1,.,TRBV7-6,TRBJ2-2,TGTGCCAGCAGCCCCGCTTTTCAGGGGGCCTACCTCACCGGGGAGCTGTTTTTT,CASSPAFQGAYLTGELFF
15,.,.,TRBV15,TRBJ2-7,TGTGCCACCAGCAGAGGGAGGACGGGGGCCTACGAGCAGTACTTC,CATSRGRTGAYEQYF
14,.,few,TRBV5-1,TRBJ1-5,TGCGCCAGCAGCTTGGAACAGGGTAATCAGCCCCAGCATTTT,CASSLEQGNQPQHF
14,.,.,TRBV27,TRBJ1-2,TGTGCCAGCAGTTTGTACAGAGTAGGCTATGGCTACACCTTC,CASSLYRVGYGYTF
19,TRBD1,once,TRBV7-2,TRBJ2-6,TGTGCCAGCAGCTTAATTCTGGGACAGCAAAGCTCTGGGGCCAACGTCCTGACTTTC,CASSLILGQQSSGANVLTF
16,TRBD1,.,TRBV10-2,TRBJ2-6,TGCGCCAGCAGGGCAGGGGGCGCTTCTGGGGCCAACGTCCTGACTTTC,CASRAGGASGANVLTF
14,TRBD1,.,TRBV14,TRBJ2-7,TGTGCCAGTCGAGGACAGGGGGTCTCCTACGAGCAGTACTTC,CASRGQGVSYEQYF
10,.,.,TRBV2,TRBJ1-4,TGTGCCAGCAGATTGGTCTTATTCAGTTTT,CASRLVLFSF
16,TRBD1,.,TRBV7-9,TRBJ1-2,TGTGCCAGCAGCTCCCGACAGGGGGTCCCTACGCGAGGCTACACCTTC,CASSSRQGVPTRGYTF
15,TRBD1,.,TRBV5-1,TRBJ1-6,TGCGCCAGCAGCTTGGCCCAGGGGGGTAATTCACCCCTCCACTTT,CASSLAQGGNSPLHF
15,TRBD1,.,TRBV5-4,TRBJ2-7,TGTGCCAGCAGCCGCTCCGGCAGGGGGCTCTACGAGCAGTACTTC,CASSRSGRGLYEQYF
15,TRBD2,.,TRBV12-5,TRBJ2-1,TGTGCTAGTGGATCCTCTAGCGGGATGGGCAATGAGCAGTTCTTC,CASGSSSGMGNEQFF
14,.,.,TRBV6-5,TRBJ2-1,TGTGCCAGCAGGCGGGGCCATCCCTACAATGAGCAGTTCTTC,CASRRGHPYNEQFF
13,.,.,TRBV3-1/TRBV3-2,TRBJ2-2,TGTGCCAGCAGACAACACGAGACCGGGGAGCTGTTTTTT,CASRQHETGELFF
16,.,.,TRBV15,TRBJ1-3,TGTGCCACCAGCAGAGACCGAGGAATTAGTGGAAACACCATATATTTT,CATSRDRGISGNTIYF
12,.,.,TRBV7-3,TRBJ2-1,TGTGCCAGCAGCTTAGTAGTTACTGAGCAGTTCTTC,CASSLVVTEQFF
16,TRBD2,.,TRBV9,TRBJ2-4,TGTGCCAGCAGCGCTCGGGGGGACCTAGCCAAAAACATTCAGTACTTC,CASSARGDLAKNIQYF
13,TRBD1,.,TRBV29-1,TRBJ1-6,TGCAGCGCTGGACAGGGTCGGAATTCACCCCTCCACTTT,CSAGQGRNSPLHF
15,TRBD1,.,TRBV27,TRBJ2-2,TGTGCCAGCCGGGACAGGGGGCGAGGTACCGGGGAGCTGTTTTTT,CASRDRGRGTGELFF
15,TRBD2,.,TRBV11-2,TRBJ2-7,TGTGCCAGCAGCATTCATAGCGGGGCCCAGTACGAGCAGTACTTC,CASSIHSGAQYEQYF
15,.,.,TRBV4-1,TRBJ1-2,TGCGCCAGCAGCCAAGAGAGGGGGAGAATCTATGGCTACACCTTC,CASSQERGRIYGYTF
14,.,.,TRBV27,TRBJ2-7,TGTGCCAGCAGTTGGCGATTCGGGATCTACGAGCAGTACTTC,CASSWRFGIYEQYF
15,.,once,TRBV5-8,TRBJ2-1,TGTGCCAGCAGCTTGAGATCGGTTAGAGCAGGGATTCAGTTCTTC,CASSLRSVRAGIQFF
11,.,few,TRBV5-4,TRBJ1-1,TGTGCCAGCAGCTTAGAGAATGAAGCTTTCTTT,CASSLENEAFF
15,.,.,TRBV5-1,TRBJ2-7,TGCGCCAGCAGCCTCCGGGGTGTGGGGGGCTACGAGCAGTACTTC,CASSLRGVGGYEQYF
14,.,once,TRBV3-1/TRBV3-2,TRBJ2-3,TGTGCCAGCAGCCAAGTTTTAGACACAGATACGCAGTATTTT,CASSQVLDTDTQYF
14,.,.,TRBV9,TRBJ2-7,TGTGCCAGCAGCGTACTGGACATCCCTGGGGAGCAGTACTTC,CASSVLDIPGEQYF